The source of this T cell receptor (beta chain) is a study of T cells in Graves' hyperthyroidism and ophthalmopathy. This clonotype occurred many times. CDR3 length equals 16 residues. Between the trimmed V and J ends, which lost 0 bases and 2 bases, there was a span of 14 bases. Per the germline V gene, CDR1 is SGHTA and CDR2 is FQGNSA. Amplified regions were TCR beta CDR3 sequences from RNA transcripts. Initially, a first-round RT-PCR of the TCR CDR3 employed the HTBI primer set. TCRdb itself ran the multiplex PCR reads through MiXCR, one entry per CDR3 protein. The table includes just under 750,000 distinct CDR3 sequences, 35% detected once.

V usage is TRBV7-2 and J usage is TRBJ2-7; D is possibly TRBD1 (5 bases). The sequenced sample was blood. The origin of this receptor is a woman between 35 and 50 years old with Graves' hyperthyroidism. The CDR3 here is CASSLAQGRSTYEQYF. In DNA, the CDR3 is TGTGCCAGCAGCTTAGCGCAGGGTCGATCGACCTACGAGCAGTACTTC.